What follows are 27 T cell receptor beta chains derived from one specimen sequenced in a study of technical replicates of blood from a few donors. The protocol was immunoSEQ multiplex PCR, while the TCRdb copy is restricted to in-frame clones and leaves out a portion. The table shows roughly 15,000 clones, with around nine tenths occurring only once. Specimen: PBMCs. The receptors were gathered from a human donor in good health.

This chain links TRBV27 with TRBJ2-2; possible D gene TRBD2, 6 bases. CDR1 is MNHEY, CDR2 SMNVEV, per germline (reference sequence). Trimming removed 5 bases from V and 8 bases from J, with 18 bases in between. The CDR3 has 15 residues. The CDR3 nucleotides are TGTGCCAGCAGTACCAGACTAGTGCTTGGGGGGGAGCTGTTTTTT. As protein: CASSTRLVLGGELFF.

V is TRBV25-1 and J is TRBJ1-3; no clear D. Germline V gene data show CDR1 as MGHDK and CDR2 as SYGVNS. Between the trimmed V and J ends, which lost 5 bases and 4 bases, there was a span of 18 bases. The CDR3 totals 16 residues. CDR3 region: CASSQDTVLSGNTIYF. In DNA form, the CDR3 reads TGTGCCAGCAGTCAAGATACAGTGCTATCAGGAAACACCATATATTTT.

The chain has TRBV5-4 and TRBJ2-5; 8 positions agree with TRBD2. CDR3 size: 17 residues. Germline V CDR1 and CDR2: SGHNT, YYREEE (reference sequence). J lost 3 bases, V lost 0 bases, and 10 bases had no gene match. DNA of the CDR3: TGTGCCAGCAGCTTGGGGGGAAGCGGGAGAGCTAAAGAGACCCAGTACTTC. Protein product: CASSLGGSGRAKETQYF.

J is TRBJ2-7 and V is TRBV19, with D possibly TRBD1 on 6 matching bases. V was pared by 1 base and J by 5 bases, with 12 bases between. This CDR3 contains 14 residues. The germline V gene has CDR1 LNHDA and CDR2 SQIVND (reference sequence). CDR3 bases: TGTGCCAGTAGTATAGTCCCGGACAGCCACGAGCAGTACTTC. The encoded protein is CASSIVPDSHEQYF.

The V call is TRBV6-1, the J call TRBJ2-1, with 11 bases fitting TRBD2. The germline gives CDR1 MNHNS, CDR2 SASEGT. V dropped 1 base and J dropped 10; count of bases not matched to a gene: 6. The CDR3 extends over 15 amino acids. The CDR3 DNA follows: TGTGCCAGCAGTGAAGAACTAGCGGGAGTTAGGGAGCAGTTCTTC. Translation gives CASSEELAGVREQFF.

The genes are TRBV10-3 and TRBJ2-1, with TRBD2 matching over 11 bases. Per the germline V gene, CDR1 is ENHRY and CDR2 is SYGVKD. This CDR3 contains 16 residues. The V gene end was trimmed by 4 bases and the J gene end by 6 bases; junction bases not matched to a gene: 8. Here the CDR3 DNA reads TGTGCCATCAGTGGCCCAGGGACTAGCGGTACCAATGAGCAGTTCTTC. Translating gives CAISGPGTSGTNEQFF.

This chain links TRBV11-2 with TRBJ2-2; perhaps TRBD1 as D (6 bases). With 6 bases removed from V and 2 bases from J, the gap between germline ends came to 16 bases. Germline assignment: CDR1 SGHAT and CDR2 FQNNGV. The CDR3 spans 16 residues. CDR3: CASRPRTDLNTGELFF. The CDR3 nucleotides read TGTGCCAGCAGACCCAGGACAGATTTAAACACCGGGGAGCTGTTTTTT.

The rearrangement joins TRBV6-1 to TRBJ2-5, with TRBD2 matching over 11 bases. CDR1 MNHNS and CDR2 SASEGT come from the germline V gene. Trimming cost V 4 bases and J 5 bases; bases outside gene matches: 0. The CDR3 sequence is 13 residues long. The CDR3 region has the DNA TGTGCCAGCAGTGCTAGCGGGAGGGAGACCCAGTACTTC. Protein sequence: CASSASGRETQYF.

CDR3 loop: CASTKTSGRFSTGELFF. The CDR3, as DNA: TGCGCCAGCACCAAGACTAGCGGGAGGTTTAGCACCGGGGAGCTGTTTTTT. The V and J genes are TRBV5-1 and TRBJ2-2; 13 nucleotides align to TRBD2. Trimming took 6 bases from V and 4 from J; bases not matched to a gene: 9. The CDR3 sequence is 17 residues long. Germline V gene sequence: CDR1 SGHRS, CDR2 YFSETQ. The full variable domain, completed using reference TRBV5-1 and TRBJ2-2, is KAGVTQTPRYLIKTRGQQVTLSCSPISGHRSVSWYQQTPGQGLQFLFEYFSETQRNKGNFPGRFSGRQFSNSRSEMNVSTLELGDSALYLCASTKTSGRFSTGELFFGEGSRLTVL.

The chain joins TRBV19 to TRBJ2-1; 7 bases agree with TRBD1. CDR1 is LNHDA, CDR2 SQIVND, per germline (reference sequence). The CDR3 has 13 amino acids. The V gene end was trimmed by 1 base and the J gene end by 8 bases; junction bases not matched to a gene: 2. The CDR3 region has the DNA TGTGCCAGTAGTATAGCGACAGGGTATGAGCAGTTCTTC. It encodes CASSIATGYEQFF.

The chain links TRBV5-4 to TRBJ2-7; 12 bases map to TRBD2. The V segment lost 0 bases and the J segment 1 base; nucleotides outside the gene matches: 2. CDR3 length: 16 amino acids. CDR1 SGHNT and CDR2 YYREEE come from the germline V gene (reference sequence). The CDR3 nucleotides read TGTGCCAGCAGCTTGGGGACTAGCGGGAATTCCTACGAGCAGTACTTC. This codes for CASSLGTSGNSYEQYF.

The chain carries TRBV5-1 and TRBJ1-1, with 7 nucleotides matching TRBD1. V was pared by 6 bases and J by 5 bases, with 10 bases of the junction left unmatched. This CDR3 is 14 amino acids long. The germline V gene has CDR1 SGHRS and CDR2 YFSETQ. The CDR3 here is CASTLGGGYTEAFF. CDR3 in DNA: TGCGCCAGCACCCTTGGAGGGGGCTATACTGAAGCTTTCTTT. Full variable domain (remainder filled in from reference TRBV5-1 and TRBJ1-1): KAGVTQTPRYLIKTRGQQVTLSCSPISGHRSVSWYQQTPGQGLQFLFEYFSETQRNKGNFPGRFSGRQFSNSRSEMNVSTLELGDSALYLCASTLGGGYTEAFFGQGTRLTVV.

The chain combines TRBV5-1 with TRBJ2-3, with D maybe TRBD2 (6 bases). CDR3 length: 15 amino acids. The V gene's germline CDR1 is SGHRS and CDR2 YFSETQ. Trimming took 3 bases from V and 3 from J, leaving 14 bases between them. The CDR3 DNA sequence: TGCGCCAGCAGCTGGAGGGCCGAGAGGACAGATACGCAGTATTTT. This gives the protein CASSWRAERTDTQYF.

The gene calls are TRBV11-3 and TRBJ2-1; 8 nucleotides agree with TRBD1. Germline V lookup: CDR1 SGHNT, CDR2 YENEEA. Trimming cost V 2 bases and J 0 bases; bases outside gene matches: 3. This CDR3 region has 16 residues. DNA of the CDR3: TGTGCCAGCAGCTTACGGACAGGGAACTCCTACAATGAGCAGTTCTTC. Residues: CASSLRTGNSYNEQFF.

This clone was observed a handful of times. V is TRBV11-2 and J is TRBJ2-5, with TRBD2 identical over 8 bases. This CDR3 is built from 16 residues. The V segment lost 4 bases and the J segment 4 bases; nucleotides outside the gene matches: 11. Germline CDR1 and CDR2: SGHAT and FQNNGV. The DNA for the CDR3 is TGTGCCAGCAGCTCCACCGGGACTAGGATAGGAGAGACCCAGTACTTC. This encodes CASSSTGTRIGETQYF.

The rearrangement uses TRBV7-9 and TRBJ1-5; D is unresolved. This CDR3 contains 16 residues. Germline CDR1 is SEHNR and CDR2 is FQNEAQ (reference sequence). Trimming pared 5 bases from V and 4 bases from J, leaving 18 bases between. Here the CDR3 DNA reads TGTGCCAGCAGCCCTACCTTGTGGGCGGGGAATCAGCCCCAGCATTTT. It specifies CASSPTLWAGNQPQHF.

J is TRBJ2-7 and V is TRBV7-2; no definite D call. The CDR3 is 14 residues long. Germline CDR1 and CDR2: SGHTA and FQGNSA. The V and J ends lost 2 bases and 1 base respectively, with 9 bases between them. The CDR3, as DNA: TGTGCCAGCAGCTTAAGTGTAGAGTCCTACGAGCAGTACTTC. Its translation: CASSLSVESYEQYF.

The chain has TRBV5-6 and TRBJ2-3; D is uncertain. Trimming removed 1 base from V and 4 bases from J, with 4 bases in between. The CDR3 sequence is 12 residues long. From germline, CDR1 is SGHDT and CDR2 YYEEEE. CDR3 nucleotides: TGTGCCAGCAGCTTGTCGGCAGATACGCAGTATTTT. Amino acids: CASSLSADTQYF.

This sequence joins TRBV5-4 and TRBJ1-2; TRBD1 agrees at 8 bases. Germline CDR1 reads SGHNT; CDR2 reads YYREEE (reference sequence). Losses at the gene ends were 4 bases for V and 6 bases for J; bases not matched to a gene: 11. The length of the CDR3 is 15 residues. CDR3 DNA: TGTGCCAGCAGCACAGGACAGGGATCTTTAGATGGCTACACCTTC. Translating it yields CASSTGQGSLDGYTF.

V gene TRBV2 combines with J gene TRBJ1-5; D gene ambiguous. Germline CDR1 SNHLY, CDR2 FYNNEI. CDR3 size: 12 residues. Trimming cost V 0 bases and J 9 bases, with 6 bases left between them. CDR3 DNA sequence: TGTGCCAGCAGTGAAGCTCCCTTGCCCCAGCATTTT. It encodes CASSEAPLPQHF. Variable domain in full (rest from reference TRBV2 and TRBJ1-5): EPEVTQTPSHQVTQMGQEVILRCVPISNHLYFYWYRQILGQKVEFLVSFYNNEISEKSEIFDDQFSVERPDGSNFTLKIRSTKLEDSAMYFCASSEAPLPQHFGDGTRLSIL.

The CDR3 coding sequence is TGTGCCAGCAGTGAACTGGGACAGGGCGATGGCTACACCTTC. Translation: CASSELGQGDGYTF. The chain is built from TRBV6-1 and TRBJ1-2; TRBD1 matches 9 bases. V shed 2 bases, J shed 6 bases, and the junction held 4 bases outside the gene matches. This CDR3 contains 14 residues. Germline V lookup: CDR1 MNHNS, CDR2 SASEGT.

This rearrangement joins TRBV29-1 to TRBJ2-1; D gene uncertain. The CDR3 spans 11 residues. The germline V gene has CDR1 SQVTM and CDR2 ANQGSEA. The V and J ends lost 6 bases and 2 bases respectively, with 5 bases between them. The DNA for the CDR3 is TGCAGCGTAGGAGCCTACAATGAGCAGTTCTTC. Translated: CSVGAYNEQFF.

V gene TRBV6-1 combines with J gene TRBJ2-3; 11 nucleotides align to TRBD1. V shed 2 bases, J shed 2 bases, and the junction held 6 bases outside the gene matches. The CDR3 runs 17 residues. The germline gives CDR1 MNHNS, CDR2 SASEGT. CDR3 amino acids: CASSELRTGGPTDTQYF. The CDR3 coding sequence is TGTGCCAGCAGTGAACTTAGGACAGGGGGCCCCACAGATACGCAGTATTTT.

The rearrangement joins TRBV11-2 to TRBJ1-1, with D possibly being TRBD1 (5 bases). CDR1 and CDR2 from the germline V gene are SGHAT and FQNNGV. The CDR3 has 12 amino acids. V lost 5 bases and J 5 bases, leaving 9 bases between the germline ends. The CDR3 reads CASSHSGTEAFF. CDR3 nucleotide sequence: TGTGCCAGCAGCCATTCAGGGACTGAAGCTTTCTTT.

The CDR3 coding sequence is TGTGCCAGCAGCTTAGTCGCGAGCGCCGAGCAGTACTTC. As protein: CASSLVASAEQYF. The chain recombines TRBV11-3 with TRBJ2-7; D remains unclear. V lost 1 base and J 6 bases, leaving 10 bases between the germline ends. The CDR3 is 13 amino acids. Germline V gene data show CDR1 as SGHNT and CDR2 as YENEEA.

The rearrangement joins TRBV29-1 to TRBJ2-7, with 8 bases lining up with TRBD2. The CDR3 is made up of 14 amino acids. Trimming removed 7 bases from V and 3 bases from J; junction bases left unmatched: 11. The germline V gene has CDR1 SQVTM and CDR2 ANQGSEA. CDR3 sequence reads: CSASGGEGHYEQYF. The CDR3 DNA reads TGCAGCGCCTCCGGGGGGGAAGGGCACTACGAGCAGTACTTC.

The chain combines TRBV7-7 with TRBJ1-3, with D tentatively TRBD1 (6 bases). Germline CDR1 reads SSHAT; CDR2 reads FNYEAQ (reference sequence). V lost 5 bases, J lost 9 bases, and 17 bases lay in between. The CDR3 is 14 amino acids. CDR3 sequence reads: CASSHRDTGGTIYF. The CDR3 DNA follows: TGTGCCAGCAGCCACCGGGACACCGGTGGCACCATATATTTT.